This T cell receptor beta chain derives from a study of blood T cell repertoires in COVID-19 (dated by TCRdb to the early 2020s). In the study overall: Samples from collaborators originated in the United States, Italy and Spain and spanned both the acute and convalescent phases of COVID-19. Deeply sampled blood TCRbeta repertoires from subjects exposed to, actively infected with, or recovered from COVID-19 were included in the dataset. The repertoires were released in a freely available public database meant as a resource for research on the immune response to SARS-CoV-2. The prospective study material was composed of cDNA or gDNA derived from T cells, B-cell-depleted T cells, or PBMCs. Where available, HLA class I and class II types were taken from metadata supplied by the sample provider and were not determined by assay-based typing. The samples were drawn from two sources: the first 160 participants of the ongoing ImmuneRACE study, and 1,000 to 1,500 subjects contributed by 6 global collaborators. Nearly every sample came with metadata listing a de-identified subject ID, COVID-19 status, age in years and sex. Overall results and qualifications from the work: The quantity of clinical and demographic metadata differed by source and by participant and was supplied without curation.

This clone was detected once. Its antigen has not been determined. No base-level quality is on record; no much larger clone is a single base apart. Whole blood was collected in K2EDTA tubes by collaborating institutions according to the institutions' own protocols. For TCRbeta analysis, collaborators shipped samples in one of three forms: frozen whole blood, isolated PBMCs, or DNA extracted from either of those sample types. The immunoSEQ Assay, a bias-controlled multiplex PCR, was used to amplify TCRbeta CDR3 regions from genomic DNA. The authors' pipeline ran thus. The number of nucleated cells in each sample was estimated by amplification of reference gene primers within the assay. Sequence reads were collapsed and filtered to measure the absolute abundance of every unique TCRbeta CDR3 rearrangement. For each sample, productive Simpson clonality was calculated as the square root of Simpson's diversity index over productive rearrangements. TCRdb re-hosts the immuneACCESS table, in-frame sequences only. Its copies lack some clones; in the studies checked, an unresolved V gene accounts for under half of them, and the cause for the rest is not known. Clone size and V and J calls were adopted from that table, with D and trimming inferred from the DNA. This sample has about 360,000 clones in its table, and approximately 86% of those were observed once. The ten largest clonotypes hold 3% of the sample.

CDR3 length: 13 amino acids, cysteine to phenylalanine. Left in the record is the CDR3 DNA by itself, 39 bases read in frame from the first base. CDR1 and CDR2, looked up from the germline V gene, are SGHTA and FQGNSA. Deletion took 1 base off V and 8 bases off J, with a span of 9 bases between the germline ends. The TCR originated in a human donor in a cohort sampled during active COVID-19. What was sequenced was peripheral blood. The sequence is built from TRBV7-2 and TRBJ2-1; the D gene is unclear. In nucleotides, the sequence is TGTGCCAGCAGCTTAGTACTTCGGGATGAGCAGTTCTTC. Its amino acids are CASSLVLRDEQFF.